The 16 T cell receptor beta chains reported below all come from one sample, sequenced in a study of T cell changes during pregnancy in multiple sclerosis. Using immunoSEQ multiplex PCR, the repertoire was profiled, and TCRdb retains in-frame clones only, with some absent. The top ten clones hold about 1.2% of a sample with some 80,000 clones, nearly 95% of them seen once. Sequences were derived from peripheral blood, sampled in the second trimester of pregnancy. Receptors originate from a female donor with multiple sclerosis, enrolled in a pregnancy study.

This clone appeared a few times. The chain has TRBV6-1 and TRBJ1-5; D unclear. The ends were cut back, 0 bases at V and 6 bases at J, with 15 bases in the middle. Per germline, CDR1 MNHNS and CDR2 SASEGT. The CDR3 covers 16 residues. DNA of the CDR3: TGTGCCAGCAGTGAAGCGGGTTATCGTCGGGGTCAGCCCCAGCATTTT. Amino acids: CASSEAGYRRGQPQHF.

The rearrangement joins TRBV5-6 to TRBJ2-7, with D possibly matching TRBD1 (6 bases). The CDR3 spans 14 residues. Trimming cost V 2 bases and J 5 bases, with 14 bases left between them. CDR1 is SGHDT, CDR2 YYEEEE, per germline. CDR3 sequence (DNA): TGTGCCAGCAGCTTTGGTCGGCAGGGGCACGAGCAGTACTTC. Its translation: CASSFGRQGHEQYF. Together with reference TRBV5-6 and TRBJ2-7, the CDR3 gives the full variable domain: DAGVTQSPTHLIKTRGQQVTLRCSPKSGHDTVSWYQQALGQGPQFIFQYYEEEERQRGNFPDRFSGHQFPNYSSELNVNALLLGDSALYLCASSFGRQGHEQYFGPGTRLTVT.

This clone was seen only a few times. The chain uses TRBV20-1 and TRBJ1-3; D not resolved. Trimming stripped 5 bases from V and 4 bases from J, with 6 bases between. CDR3 length: 11 residues. Looked up from germline, CDR1 is DFQATT and CDR2 is SNEGSKA (reference sequence). CDR3 nucleotide sequence: TGCAGTGCTTTAACAGGAAACACCATATATTTT. This codes for CSALTGNTIYF.

About this clone: At the DNA level, this CDR3 is encoded by other sequences in the same sample as well. The J gene is TRBJ2-5, the V gene TRBV7-2, with 8 nucleotides matching TRBD1. The CDR3 consists of 15 residues. Trimming removed 1 base from V and 1 base from J; junction bases left unmatched: 2. Germline CDR1 and CDR2: SGHTA and FQGNSA. The CDR3 region has the DNA TGTGCCAGCAGCTTAGTGGACAGGGCCCAAGAGACCCAGTACTTC. The encoded protein is CASSLVDRAQETQYF.

The chain employs TRBV7-9 and TRBJ2-1; no clear D. V lost 4 bases and J 4 bases, leaving 14 bases between the germline ends. Germline CDR1 and CDR2: SEHNR and FQNEAQ (reference sequence). The CDR3 has 15 residues. CDR3 coding DNA: TGTGCCAGCAGCTCAACAGAGACGAAATACAATGAGCAGTTCTTC. It is translated as CASSSTETKYNEQFF.

The rearrangement joins TRBV28 to TRBJ1-4, with D possibly matching TRBD1 (6 bases). Deletions cut 8 bases from V and 8 bases from J, with 15 bases between. CDR1 MDHEN and CDR2 SYDVKM come from the germline V gene. This CDR3 has 13 amino acids. The CDR3 sequence: CASGNRVREKLFF. As DNA, the CDR3 is TGTGCCAGCGGCAACAGGGTGAGAGAAAAACTGTTTTTT.

This clone has just one count. The rearrangement joins TRBV4-3 to TRBJ2-4, with 8 bases lining up with TRBD2. The CDR3 loop spans 17 amino acids. Germline V lookup: CDR1 LGHNA, CDR2 YSLEER. Trimming took 1 base from V and 9 from J; bases not matched to a gene: 14. CDR3 protein: CASSQGLSGLVSGIQYF. For the CDR3, the DNA is TGCGCCAGCAGCCAAGGGCTATCGGGACTAGTATCCGGCATTCAGTACTTC.

V and J are TRBV5-4 and TRBJ2-1; D is perhaps TRBD2 (6 bases). The CDR3 contains 15 residues. V was clipped by 10 bases and J by 0 bases, with 17 bases between them. Per germline, CDR1 SGHNT and CDR2 YYREEE (reference sequence). The chain's CDR3 is CAGTGTGSSYNEQFF. DNA of the CDR3: TGTGCCGGGACCGGGACCGGGAGCTCCTACAATGAGCAGTTCTTC.

The chain couples TRBV30 to TRBJ1-1; a possible D gene is TRBD1 (5 bases). The CDR3 is 13 amino acids. Trimming pared 3 bases from V and 1 base from J, leaving 9 bases between. Germline CDR1 is GTSNPN and CDR2 is SVGIG (reference sequence). The CDR3 sequence is CAWRGTSNTEAFF. CDR3 nucleotides: TGTGCCTGGAGAGGGACTTCGAACACTGAAGCTTTCTTT.

This chain links TRBV4-2 with TRBJ2-5; 7 bases align to TRBD2. V gave up 3 bases and J gave up 3 bases; unmatched junction bases: 4. This CDR3 contains 14 residues. CDR1 LGHNA and CDR2 YNFKEQ come from the germline V gene. The CDR3 region is CASSQSGLKETQYF. CDR3 sequence (DNA): TGTGCCAGCAGCCAGTCGGGACTAAAAGAGACCCAGTACTTC.

V is TRBV5-1 and J is TRBJ2-2; 7 nucleotides match TRBD1. The germline CDR1 and CDR2 sequences are SGHRS and YFSETQ. The CDR3 runs 15 residues. With V trimmed by 0 bases and J by 1 base, 0 bases remained unmatched. DNA of the CDR3: TGCGCCAGCAGCTTGGGGACAGGGAACACCGGGGAGCTGTTTTTT. Translated: CASSLGTGNTGELFF.

The chain combines TRBV5-8 with TRBJ1-1; possible D gene TRBD1, 6 bases. The germline gives CDR1 SGHTS, CDR2 YDEGEE. V lost 1 base, J lost 5 bases, and 12 bases lay in between. This CDR3 comprises 14 residues. This CDR3 reads CASSLHQGNTEAFF. For the CDR3, the DNA is TGTGCCAGCAGCTTGCATCAGGGGAATACTGAAGCTTTCTTT.

This rearrangement joins TRBV7-8 to TRBJ1-2, with TRBD1 matching 9 bases. The CDR3 extends over 16 amino acids. V lost 0 bases to trimming and J lost 3 bases; unmatched junction nucleotides: 5. Germline CDR1 is SGHVS and CDR2 is FQNEAQ. The CDR3 loop is CASSLAPGQGDYGYTF. The CDR3 DNA follows: TGTGCCAGCAGCTTAGCCCCGGGACAGGGAGACTATGGCTACACCTTC.

The V and J genes are TRBV28 and TRBJ2-7; 9 positions match TRBD2. Trimming removed 6 bases from V and 0 bases from J; junction bases left unmatched: 12. The CDR3 has 17 residues. In germline, CDR1 is MDHEN, CDR2 SYDVKM. CDR3 in amino acids: CASSPSLLAGRSYEQYF. The DNA for the CDR3 is TGTGCCAGCAGCCCCAGCCTTCTAGCGGGGCGCTCCTACGAGCAGTACTTC. Full variable domain (rest looked up from reference TRBV28 and TRBJ2-7): DVKVTQSSRYLVKRTGEKVFLECVQDMDHENMFWYRQDPGLGLRLIYFSYDVKMKEKGDIPEGYSVSREKKERFSLILESASTNQTSMYLCASSPSLLAGRSYEQYFGPGTRLTVT.

The chain employs TRBV2 and TRBJ2-7; 13 bases map to TRBD2. V was pared by 8 bases and J by 4 bases, with 5 bases of the junction left unmatched. Germline CDR1 reads SNHLY; CDR2 reads FYNNEI. This CDR3 region has 14 residues. This CDR3 reads CASGPGLAGYEQYF. The CDR3, as DNA: TGTGCCAGCGGCCCGGGACTAGCGGGGTACGAGCAGTACTTC. The entire variable domain, with the rest obtained from reference TRBV2 and TRBJ2-7, is as follows: EPEVTQTPSHQVTQMGQEVILRCVPISNHLYFYWYRQILGQKVEFLVSFYNNEISEKSEIFDDQFSVERPDGSNFTLKIRSTKLEDSAMYFCASGPGLAGYEQYFGPGTRLTVT.

The rearrangement links TRBV27 to TRBJ2-2; D remains ambiguous. The length of the CDR3 is 13 residues. CDR1 is MNHEY, CDR2 SMNVEV, per germline (reference sequence). The V end was cut by 5 bases, the J end by 6 bases, with 10 bases between. CDR3 protein: CASSPRGAGELFF. The CDR3 DNA reads as TGTGCCAGCAGTCCCCGAGGAGCCGGGGAGCTGTTTTTT.